One and the same sample provided the 32 T cell receptor beta chains below, sequenced in a study of T cell responses to AZD1222 COVID-19 vaccine. Method: immunoSEQ multiplex PCR; TCRdb's copy keeps in-frame clones and lacks some. Here the sample spans under 150,000 clones, approximately 88% being singletons. The input for sequencing was peripheral blood, taken 28 days after the second AZD1222 dose. The origin of the receptors is an adult who received the AZD1222 COVID-19 vaccine.

The chain recombines TRBV27 with TRBJ1-5; D is perhaps TRBD1 (5 bases). Germline V gives CDR1 MNHEY, CDR2 SMNVEV (reference sequence). V was trimmed by 8 bases and J by 4 bases, leaving 6 bases between them. This CDR3 spans 11 amino acids. The CDR3 is CASGQNQPQHF. CDR3 bases: TGTGCCAGCGGACAAAATCAGCCCCAGCATTTT.

The rearrangement links TRBV6-1 to TRBJ1-1, with 10 bases identical to TRBD1. CDR3 size: 15 residues. The V and J ends lost 2 bases and 11 bases, in that order; junction bases with no gene match: 11. Germline CDR1 is MNHNS and CDR2 is SASEGT. DNA of the CDR3: TGTGCCAGCAGTGAACCGGGACAGGGGCTCTTTAACGCTTTCTTT. This gives the protein CASSEPGQGLFNAFF.

The rearrangement joins TRBV11-2 to TRBJ2-2; the D gene is possibly TRBD1 (6 bases). This CDR3 spans 14 amino acids. V was trimmed by 5 bases and J by 4 bases, leaving 11 bases between them. CDR1 is SGHAT and CDR2 is FQNNGV in the germline V gene. The DNA of the CDR3 is TGTGCCAGCAGCCCGGGACACCTCACCGGGGAGCTGTTTTTT. This codes for CASSPGHLTGELFF.

The chain has TRBV10-3 and TRBJ1-5; 9 positions agree with TRBD1. The CDR3 loop spans 16 amino acids. V trimming: 4 bases; J trimming: 3 bases; junction bases outside the gene matches: 7. CDR1 and CDR2 from the germline V gene are ENHRY and SYGVKD. In nucleotides, the CDR3 is TGTGCCATCAGTGGCCCGGGACAGGGAAACAATCAGCCCCAGCATTTT. Amino acids: CAISGPGQGNNQPQHF.

This clone showed up just once. The chain couples TRBV25-1 to TRBJ1-2, with 7 positions matching TRBD1. The CDR3 contains 13 residues. The J segment lost 5 bases and the V segment lost 2 bases, leaving 2 bases of the junction unmatched. Germline CDR1 reads MGHDK; CDR2 reads SYGVNS. The CDR3 DNA follows: TGTGCCAGCAGTGAAGGACAGGTTTATGGCTACACCTTC. Protein product: CASSEGQVYGYTF.

This chain links TRBV4-3 with TRBJ2-2; tentative D call: TRBD2 (6 bases). The V end lost 1 base, the J end lost 8 bases, and 17 bases lay between the germline ends. CDR1 LGHNA and CDR2 YSLEER come from the germline V gene. The length of the CDR3 is 16 residues. The CDR3 DNA reads TGCGCCAGCAGCCAAGGTCTGCGGGGAGGAGTGGGGGAGCTGTTTTTT. This sequence encodes CASSQGLRGGVGELFF.

This clone has only one observation. The chain couples TRBV7-2 to TRBJ1-6; 7 bases match TRBD1. Germline-derived CDR1 and CDR2 are SGHTA and FQGNSA. The CDR3 has 16 amino acids. V shed 5 bases and J 6 bases; nucleotides not matched to a gene: 10. Here the CDR3 reads CASSLTGTAVNSPLHF. The CDR3 nucleotides are TGTGCCAGCAGCCTTACCGGGACAGCCGTTAATTCACCCCTCCACTTT.

This chain joins TRBV10-3 and TRBJ1-1, with no clear D. The CDR3 extends over 15 amino acids. Per germline, CDR1 ENHRY and CDR2 SYGVKD. Trimming stripped 2 bases from V and 3 bases from J, with 13 bases between. CDR3 sequence: CAISEPNVGYTEAFF. The CDR3 nucleotides read TGTGCCATCAGTGAGCCCAATGTGGGGTACACTGAAGCTTTCTTT.

The chain uses TRBV19 and TRBJ1-1; 7 bases are a match to TRBD1. This CDR3 spans 13 amino acids. Germline trimming cut 5 bases from V and 6 bases from J; bases unmatched to any gene: 6. The germline V gene has CDR1 LNHDA and CDR2 SQIVND (reference sequence). The CDR3 nucleotides read TGTGCCAGTAGTCCAGACAGGGTCGCTGAAGCTTTCTTT. Protein product: CASSPDRVAEAFF.

This sequence joins TRBV29-1 and TRBJ2-7, with D perhaps matching TRBD2 (6 bases). The V gene lost 4 bases and the J gene lost 2 bases, with 18 bases spanning the gap. This CDR3 has 15 residues. Germline V gene data show CDR1 as SQVTM and CDR2 as ANQGSEA. This CDR3 is CSVVGGGVLAYEQYF. The CDR3 DNA is TGCAGCGTTGTGGGGGGTGGGGTCTTGGCCTACGAGCAGTACTTC.

This sequence joins TRBV15 and TRBJ1-1; D may be TRBD1 (5 bases). V was cut by 0 bases and J by 3 bases, with 11 bases left in between. The CDR3 spans 15 residues. The germline gives CDR1 LNHNV, CDR2 YYDKDF (reference sequence). In DNA, the CDR3 is TGTGCCACCAGCAGAGACCCCAGGGACGACACTGAAGCTTTCTTT. It specifies CATSRDPRDDTEAFF.

CDR3 nucleotides: TGTGCCAGCAGTCCCCGACAGTATGGCTACACCTTC. Protein: CASSPRQYGYTF. The V call is TRBV12-3 or TRBV12-4, the J call TRBJ1-2; tentative D call: TRBD1 (5 bases). The CDR3 has 12 amino acids. Trimming shortened V by 5 bases and J by 5 bases, and 9 bases separated the two germline ends.

The J gene is TRBJ2-3, the V gene TRBV4-2; 9 nucleotides line up with TRBD2. The junction had 12 bases not matched to a gene; V was cut back by 0 bases and J by 2 bases. The CDR3 contains 19 residues. CDR1 is LGHNA, CDR2 YNFKEQ, per germline. CDR3 sequence (DNA): TGTGCCAGCAGCCAAGACGGAGTAAGCGGGGGGTCCGCCACAGATACGCAGTATTTT. This encodes CASSQDGVSGGSATDTQYF.

Here the CDR3 reads CAIREPTTGKNEKLFF. The CDR3 coding sequence is TGTGCCATCAGGGAACCGACTACAGGGAAGAATGAAAAACTGTTTTTT. This chain joins TRBV10-3 and TRBJ1-4, with D tentatively TRBD1 (6 bases). The germline V gene encodes CDR1 ENHRY and CDR2 SYGVKD. The CDR3 totals 16 residues. Trimming stripped 6 bases from V and 5 bases from J, with 19 bases between.

The chain combines TRBV7-9 with TRBJ2-5; 12 bases fit TRBD2. J gave up 9 bases and V 5 bases, and 7 bases lay outside the gene matches. CDR3 length: 14 amino acids. Germline lookup yields CDR1 SEHNR and CDR2 FQNEAQ (reference sequence). CDR3 DNA sequence: TGTGCCAGCAGCCTGCAGACTAGCGGGGGTTCCCAGTACTTC. Translation: CASSLQTSGGSQYF.

The rearrangement links TRBV7-2 to TRBJ1-2, with TRBD1 matching over 10 bases. This CDR3 spans 13 amino acids. V shed 6 bases and J 5 bases; nucleotides not matched to a gene: 3. Germline CDR1 and CDR2: SGHTA and FQGNSA. The CDR3 loop reads CASRGGQGYGYTF. The CDR3 DNA sequence: TGTGCCAGCAGAGGGGGACAGGGGTATGGCTACACCTTC.

The chain is built from TRBV7-9 and TRBJ1-1; 10 bases fit TRBD1. With 5 bases clipped from V and 4 bases from J, the junction kept 7 bases outside the gene matches. CDR1 is SEHNR, CDR2 FQNEAQ, per germline (reference sequence). This CDR3 comprises 15 residues. The CDR3 loop is CASSPGTGVATEAFF. CDR3 DNA sequence: TGTGCCAGCAGCCCGGGGACAGGGGTGGCCACTGAAGCTTTCTTT.

This clone came up once. This chain uses TRBV14 with TRBJ2-7; D is uncertain. This CDR3 comprises 13 residues. Trimming removed 0 bases at V and 7 bases at J, with 10 bases between. In germline, CDR1 is SGHDN, CDR2 FVKESK. The CDR3 DNA sequence: TGTGCCAGCAGCCAAGATCTGATTGCAGAGCAGTACTTC. It codes for CASSQDLIAEQYF.

This clone was observed once. V and J are TRBV21-1 and TRBJ1-2. TRBV21-1 corresponds to a pseudogene. The CDR3 consists of 15 residues. This CDR3 is CASSKPDREVYGYTF. CDR3 coding DNA: TGTGCCAGCAGCAAACCCGACCGAGAGGTCTATGGCTACACCTTC.

The chain combines TRBV19 with TRBJ1-5; TRBD1 is a possible D gene (6 bases). There are 13 residues in the CDR3. CDR1 LNHDA and CDR2 SQIVND come from the germline V gene (reference sequence). V lost 9 bases and J lost 0, with 9 bases in between. The CDR3 loop is CASRTVSNQPQHF. CDR3 DNA sequence: TGTGCCAGCCGGACAGTTAGCAATCAGCCCCAGCATTTT. Based on the CDR3 plus reference TRBV19 and TRBJ1-5, the full variable domain is DGGITQSPKYLFRKEGQNVTLSCEQNLNHDAMYWYRQDPGQGLRLIYYSQIVNDFQKGDIAEGYSVSREKKESFPLTVTSAQKNPTAFYLCASRTVSNQPQHFGDGTRLSIL.

The genes are TRBV6-2 or TRBV6-3 and TRBJ1-1; D perhaps matches TRBD1 (6 bases). Per the germline V gene, CDR1 is MNHEY and CDR2 is SVGEGT. CDR3 size: 14 residues. Trimming took off 8 bases at V and 0 bases at J, with 13 bases between the two ends. The CDR3 here is CASRRGAMNTEAFF. As DNA, the CDR3 is TGTGCCAGCCGCCGGGGGGCTATGAACACTGAAGCTTTCTTT.

This clone was observed a handful of times. The chain has TRBV11-2 and TRBJ2-3, with a tentative D call TRBD1 (5 bases). CDR3 length: 13 residues. V was pared by 2 bases and J by 5 bases, with 8 bases between. CDR1 is SGHAT and CDR2 is FQNNGV in the germline V gene. Here the CDR3 reads CASSLSRGDTQYF. The CDR3 DNA reads TGTGCCAGCAGCTTAAGTAGGGGAGATACGCAGTATTTT.

The chain has TRBV7-2 and TRBJ2-3; perhaps TRBD2 as D (6 bases). The germline gives CDR1 SGHTA, CDR2 FQGNSA. The CDR3 has 16 residues. V lost 3 bases and J 0 bases, leaving 13 bases between the germline ends. CDR3 residues: CASSFRRGFSTDTQYF. The CDR3, as DNA: TGTGCCAGCAGCTTCCGGCGGGGTTTTAGCACAGATACGCAGTATTTT.

The chain links TRBV13 to TRBJ1-1, with 7 bases that match TRBD1. The V gene's germline CDR1 is PRHDT and CDR2 FYEKMQ (reference sequence). Trimming cost V 5 bases and J 8 bases; bases outside gene matches: 5. This CDR3 contains 12 residues. CDR3 region: CASSRGQEEAFF. For the CDR3, the DNA is TGTGCCAGCAGCCGTGGACAGGAGGAAGCTTTCTTT. The whole variable domain, remainder taken from reference TRBV13 and TRBJ1-1, is AAGVIQSPRHLIKEKRETATLKCYPIPRHDTVYWYQQGPGQDPQFLISFYEKMQSDKGSIPDRFSAQQFSDYHSELNMSSLELGDSALYFCASSRGQEEAFFGQGTRLTVV.

V usage is TRBV5-4 and J usage is TRBJ1-2; maybe TRBD1 (6 bases). The V end lost 3 bases, the J end lost 2 bases, and 17 bases lay between the germline ends. Germline values: CDR1 SGHNT, CDR2 YYREEE (reference sequence). There are 16 residues in the CDR3. The CDR3 DNA follows: TGTGCCAGCAGCTGGGGGGCAAGAGGGCAAAACTATGGCTACACCTTC. Its translation is CASSWGARGQNYGYTF. Filled out from reference TRBV5-4 and TRBJ1-2, the complete variable domain reads ETGVTQSPTHLIKTRGQQVTLRCSSQSGHNTVSWYQQALGQGPQFIFQYYREEENGRGNFPPRFSGLQFPNYSSELNVNALELDDSALYLCASSWGARGQNYGYTFGSGTRLTVV.

V gene TRBV5-6 combines with J gene TRBJ2-7; 9 bases are a match to TRBD1. Germline values: CDR1 SGHDT, CDR2 YYEEEE. With 5 bases clipped from V and 6 bases from J, the junction kept 6 bases outside the gene matches. CDR3 length equals 13 residues. The CDR3 sequence: CASRPTGGSEQYF. The CDR3, as DNA: TGTGCCAGCAGGCCGACAGGGGGTTCCGAGCAGTACTTC.

V is TRBV6-2 or TRBV6-3 and J is TRBJ1-5; D remains unclear. Trimming removed 5 bases at V and 2 bases at J, with 13 bases between. Per germline, CDR1 MNHEY and CDR2 SVGEGT. The CDR3 sequence is 15 residues long. This CDR3 reads CASSPPGLGNQPQHF. The CDR3 DNA sequence: TGTGCCAGCAGTCCCCCAGGACTTGGCAATCAGCCCCAGCATTTT.

This sequence joins TRBV7-2 and TRBJ1-1; D remains unclear. There are 14 residues in the CDR3. The V and J ends lost 6 bases and 1 base respectively, with 12 bases between them. CDR1 is SGHTA, CDR2 FQGNSA, per germline. CDR3 in amino acids: CASRPQNSNTEAFF. CDR3 DNA sequence: TGTGCCAGCAGGCCACAGAATTCGAACACTGAAGCTTTCTTT.

V and J are TRBV7-3 and TRBJ2-3; D unresolved. CDR1 is SGHTA, CDR2 FQGTGA, per germline. Trimming removed 0 bases at V and 6 bases at J, with 7 bases between. The CDR3 spans 13 residues. DNA of the CDR3: TGTGCCAGCAGCTTAACCCCCCGGGATACGCAGTATTTT. It yields the protein CASSLTPRDTQYF.

J is TRBJ1-5 and V is TRBV29-1; D gene unclear. Looked up from germline, CDR1 is SQVTM and CDR2 is ANQGSEA. The CDR3 contains 15 residues. V dropped 4 bases and J dropped 4 bases, with 17 bases sitting between them. This CDR3 reads CSVVGAGGENQPQHF. CDR3 nucleotide sequence: TGCAGCGTTGTGGGAGCGGGCGGGGAGAATCAGCCCCAGCATTTT. Based on the CDR3 plus reference TRBV29-1 and TRBJ1-5, the full variable domain is SAVISQKPSRDICQRGTSLTIQCQVDSQVTMMFWYRQQPGQSLTLIATANQGSEATYESGFVIDKFPISRPNLTFSTLTVSNMSPEDSSIYLCSVVGAGGENQPQHFGDGTRLSIL.

The chain links TRBV6-5 to TRBJ1-6; weak D call: TRBD1 (5 bases). Per the germline V gene, CDR1 is MNHEY and CDR2 is SVGAGI. This CDR3 spans 16 amino acids. Trimming shortened V by 4 bases and J by 8 bases, and 18 bases separated the two germline ends. The CDR3, as DNA: TGTGCCAGCAGTTTGACAGCTTCATCCACCTATTCACCCCTCCACTTT. It specifies CASSLTASSTYSPLHF.

The rearrangement joins TRBV6-5 to TRBJ2-2, with 8 bases lining up with TRBD1. Germline assignment: CDR1 MNHEY and CDR2 SVGAGI. The CDR3 is 15 residues long. Losses at the gene ends were 6 bases for V and 0 bases for J; bases not matched to a gene: 3. The CDR3 DNA sequence: TGTGCCAGCAGCCTACAGGGGGCGAACACCGGGGAGCTGTTTTTT. The encoded protein is CASSLQGANTGELFF.